This T cell receptor (beta chain) was profiled in a study of blood T cell repertoires in COVID-19. V was pared by 1 base and J by 8 bases, with 14 bases between. Germline V CDR1 and CDR2: KGHDR, SFDVKD. The CDR3 runs 15 residues. The assay was immunoSEQ multiplex PCR, and TCRdb's table has in-frame clones only and misses some. Of around 60,000 clones listed, roughly nine tenths were seen once; the top ten hold 1.3%. Sequenced sample: peripheral blood. V gene TRBV24-1 combines with J gene TRBJ2-1; tentative D call: TRBD1 (5 bases). This TCR derives from a man aged 55 to 70 with acute or convalescent COVID-19. The CDR3: CATSDFTAGKDEQFF. CDR3 DNA sequence: TGTGCCACCAGTGATTTTACGGCAGGGAAAGATGAGCAGTTCTTC.